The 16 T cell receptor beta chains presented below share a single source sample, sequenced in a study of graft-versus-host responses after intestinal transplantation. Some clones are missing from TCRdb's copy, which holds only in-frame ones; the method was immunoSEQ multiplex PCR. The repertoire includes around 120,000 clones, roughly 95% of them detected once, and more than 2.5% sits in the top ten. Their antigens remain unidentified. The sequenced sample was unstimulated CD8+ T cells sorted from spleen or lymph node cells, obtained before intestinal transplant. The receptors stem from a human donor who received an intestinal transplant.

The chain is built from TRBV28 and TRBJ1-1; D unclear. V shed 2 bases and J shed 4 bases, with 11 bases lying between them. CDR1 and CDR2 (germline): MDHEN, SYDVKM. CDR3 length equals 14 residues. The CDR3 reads CASSLTARTTEAFF. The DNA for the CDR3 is TGTGCCAGCAGTTTAACAGCTCGTACCACTGAAGCTTTCTTT.

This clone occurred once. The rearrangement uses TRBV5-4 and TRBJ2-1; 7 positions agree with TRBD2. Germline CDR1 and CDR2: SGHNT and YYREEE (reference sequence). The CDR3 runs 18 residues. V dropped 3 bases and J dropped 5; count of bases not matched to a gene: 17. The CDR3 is CASSSRWAGDGNDNEQFF. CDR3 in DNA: TGTGCCAGCAGCTCCCGATGGGCGGGAGACGGTAATGACAATGAGCAGTTCTTC.

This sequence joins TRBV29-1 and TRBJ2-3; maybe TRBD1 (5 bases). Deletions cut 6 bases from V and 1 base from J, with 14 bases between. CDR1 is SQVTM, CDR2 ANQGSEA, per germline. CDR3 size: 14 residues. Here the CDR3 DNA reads TGCAGCGTCCACAGGACCCCCCGCACAGATACGCAGTATTTT. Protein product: CSVHRTPRTDTQYF.

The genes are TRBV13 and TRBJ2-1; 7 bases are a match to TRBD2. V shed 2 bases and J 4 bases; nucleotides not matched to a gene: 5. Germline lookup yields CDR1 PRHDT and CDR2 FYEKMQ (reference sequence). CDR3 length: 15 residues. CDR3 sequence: CASSLRREKYNEQFF. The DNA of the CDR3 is TGTGCCAGCAGCTTACGGCGGGAGAAATACAATGAGCAGTTCTTC.

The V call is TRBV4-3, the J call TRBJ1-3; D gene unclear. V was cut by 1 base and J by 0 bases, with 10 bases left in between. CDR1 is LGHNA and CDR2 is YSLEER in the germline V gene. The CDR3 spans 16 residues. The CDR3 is CASSQVLRVSGNTIYF. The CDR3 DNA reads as TGCGCCAGCAGCCAAGTATTAAGGGTCTCTGGAAACACCATATATTTT.

The CDR3 nucleotides are TGCGCCAGCAGCCAAGTTAGGACACACCCCACAGATACGCAGTATTTT. Amino acids: CASSQVRTHPTDTQYF. This chain links TRBV4-3 with TRBJ2-3, with D perhaps TRBD1 (5 bases). The CDR3 totals 16 residues. V was shortened by 1 base and J by 2 bases, with 13 bases between the two germline ends. CDR1 and CDR2 from the germline V gene are LGHNA and YSLEER.

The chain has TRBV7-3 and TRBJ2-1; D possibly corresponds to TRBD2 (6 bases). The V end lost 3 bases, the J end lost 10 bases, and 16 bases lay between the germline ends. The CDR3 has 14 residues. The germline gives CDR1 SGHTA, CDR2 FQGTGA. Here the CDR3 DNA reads TGTGCCAGCAGCTTTGGGGGGTCCTCGGAAGAGCAGTTCTTC. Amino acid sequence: CASSFGGSSEEQFF.

The CDR3 here is CASSYRGPYNEQFF. CDR3 bases: TGTGCCAGCAGTTATCGGGGGCCCTACAATGAGCAGTTCTTC. The chain uses TRBV28 and TRBJ2-1; D may match TRBD1 or TRBD2 (6 bases each). Trimming took off 4 bases at V and 2 bases at J, with 9 bases between the two ends. CDR3 length: 14 residues. Germline V gene sequence: CDR1 MDHEN, CDR2 SYDVKM.

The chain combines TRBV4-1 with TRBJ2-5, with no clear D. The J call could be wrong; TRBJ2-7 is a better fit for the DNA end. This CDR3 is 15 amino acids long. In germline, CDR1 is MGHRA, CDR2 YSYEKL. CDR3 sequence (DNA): TGCGCCAGCAGCAGACAAGGCCAAAGTACCTACGAGCAGTACTTC. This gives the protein CASSRQGQSTYEQYF.

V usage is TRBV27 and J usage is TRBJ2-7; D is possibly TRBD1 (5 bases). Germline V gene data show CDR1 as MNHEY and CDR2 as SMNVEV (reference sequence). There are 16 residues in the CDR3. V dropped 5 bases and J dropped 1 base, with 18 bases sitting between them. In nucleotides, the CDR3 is TGTGCCAGCAGTCCCTCCAGGGCAGCAAGGTCCTACGAGCAGTACTTC. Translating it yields CASSPSRAARSYEQYF.

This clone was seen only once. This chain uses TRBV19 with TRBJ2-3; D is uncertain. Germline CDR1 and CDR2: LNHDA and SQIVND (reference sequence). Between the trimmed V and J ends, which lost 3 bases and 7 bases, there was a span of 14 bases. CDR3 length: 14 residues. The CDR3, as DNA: TGTGCCAGTAGTATGCAAGCACAGCTAAATACGCAGTATTTT. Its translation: CASSMQAQLNTQYF.

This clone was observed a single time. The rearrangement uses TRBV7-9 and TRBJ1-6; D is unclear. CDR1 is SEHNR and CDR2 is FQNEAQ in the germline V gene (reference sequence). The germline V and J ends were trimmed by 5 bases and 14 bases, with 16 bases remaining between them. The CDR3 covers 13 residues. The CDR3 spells CASSPGGLRALHF. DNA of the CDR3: TGTGCCAGCAGCCCGGGAGGCCTACGGGCCCTCCACTTT. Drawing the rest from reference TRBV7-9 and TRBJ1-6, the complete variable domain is DTGVSQNPRHKITKRGQNVTFRCDPISEHNRLYWYRQTLGQGPEFLTYFQNEAQLEKSRLLSDRFSAERPKGSFSTLEIQRTEQGDSAMYLCASSPGGLRALHFGNGTRLTVT.

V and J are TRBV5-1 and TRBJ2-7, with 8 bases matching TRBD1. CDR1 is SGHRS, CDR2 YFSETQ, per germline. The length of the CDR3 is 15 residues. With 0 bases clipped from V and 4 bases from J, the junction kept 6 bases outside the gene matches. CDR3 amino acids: CASSLEGQGTYEQYF. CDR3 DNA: TGCGCCAGCAGCTTGGAAGGACAGGGAACATACGAGCAGTACTTC.

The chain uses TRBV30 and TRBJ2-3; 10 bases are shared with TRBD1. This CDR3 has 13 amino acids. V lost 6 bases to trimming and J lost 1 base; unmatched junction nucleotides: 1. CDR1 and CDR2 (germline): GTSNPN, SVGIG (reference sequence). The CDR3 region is CACGTGGTDTQYF. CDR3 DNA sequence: TGTGCCTGCGGGACAGGGGGCACAGATACGCAGTATTTT.

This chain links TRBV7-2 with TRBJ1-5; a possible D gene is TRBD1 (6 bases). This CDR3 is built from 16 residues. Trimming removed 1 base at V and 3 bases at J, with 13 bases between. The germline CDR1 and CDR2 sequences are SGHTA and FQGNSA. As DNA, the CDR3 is TGTGCCAGCAGCTTAGGGACGGGGGGCGCCAATCAGCCCCAGCATTTT. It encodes CASSLGTGGANQPQHF. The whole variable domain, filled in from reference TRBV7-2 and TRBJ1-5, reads GAGVSQSPSNKVTEKGKDVELRCDPISGHTALYWYRQSLGQGLEFLIYFQGNSAPDKSGLPSDRFSAERTGGSVSTLTIQRTQQEDSAVYLCASSLGTGGANQPQHFGDGTRLSIL.

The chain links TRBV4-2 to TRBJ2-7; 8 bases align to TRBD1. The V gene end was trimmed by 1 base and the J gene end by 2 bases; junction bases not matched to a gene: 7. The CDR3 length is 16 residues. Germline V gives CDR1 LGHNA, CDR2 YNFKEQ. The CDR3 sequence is CASSQARGRGPYEQYF. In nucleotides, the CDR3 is TGTGCCAGCAGCCAAGCCAGGGGGCGGGGACCCTACGAGCAGTACTTC.